The entry below gives a single T cell receptor beta chain sequence along with its context. The antigen it recognizes is unknown. Per-base quality was not reported, and no clone a single base away is much larger than it. TCR beta CDR3 regions were amplified from RNA transcripts for repertoire sequencing. The first round of RT-PCR was done with HTBI primers and the Qiagen OneStep RT-PCR kit, and was followed by a second round of multiplex PCR, then size selection and purification. Libraries were sequenced on an Illumina HiSeq2000 using paired-end 100 bp reads. From the authors' description of their analysis: SOAPnuke was used to process the reads, removing any read that contained adapters or uncalled bases, had a mean Phred below 15, or lacked an exact match to the constant primer or identifier. COPE v1.2.5 was used to merge the high-quality paired reads. Each unique nucleotide sequence was treated as a clonotype, and MiTCR v1.1 was used to align the clonotypes to the IMGT TRB V, D and J references. The analysis was limited to V-J combinations with a frequency above 0.0001, which together covered just over 98% of the repertoires. A TCR clonal expansion and chaos score per V-J combination was defined as the ratio of F50 clonal expansion to chaos observed in the TCRdist matrix. Welch's t-statistics and random forest were used to reduce the features to about a dozen V-J combinations, which were then used as input to a naive Bayes classifier. The similarity between thyroid and blood repertoires was quantified using the Morisita-Horn index. Using fastp trimming at Q25 and MiXCR clonotype assembly, TCRdb reanalyzed the public sequencing data and kept in-frame beta chains. Rows merge per CDR3 protein into single entries with the most common DNA and genes. TCRdb assigned the V and J calls; the authors' analysis was not used. This sample lists over a million distinct CDR3 sequences; roughly two fifths were detected once. The ten top clones hold over 8.5% of the sample.

Hyperthyroidism patients were newly diagnosed, with disease duration under 2 months, and aged 18 to 65 years. Patients were excluded if they had other autoimmune diseases, uncontrolled infections, pregnancy or lactation. Clinical symptoms, serum thyroxine, TRAb, thyroid ultrasound and orbital computed tomography were used for diagnosis. Total RNA was extracted using Trizol reagent, and RNA quality was checked on an Agilent 2100 Bioanalyzer. These data originate in a study of Graves' ophthalmopathy and Graves' hyperthyroidism (dated 2018 in TCRdb). Study-wide context: Hyperthyroidism was defined as stable when no progression to ophthalmopathy occurred within 18 months of follow-up. To explore V-J signatures that distinguish ophthalmopathy from hyperthyroidism, a discovery set of 90 to 100 patients was enrolled, made up of some 41 with ophthalmopathy and roughly 57 with stable hyperthyroidism. The independent validation cohort included under 20 hyperthyroidism patients plus 17 patients who later progressed from hyperthyroidism to ophthalmopathy. In about 6 hyperthyroidism patients, T-cell repertoires of thyroid tissue and blood were compared. Following sampling, methimazole starting at 30 mg daily was administered to hyperthyroidism patients, and high-dose intravenous methylprednisolone was administered to ophthalmopathy patients. In total, 120 to 150 blood samples were TCR-sequenced: 43 ophthalmopathy, under 85 hyperthyroidism and some 17 hyperthyroidism-to-ophthalmopathy patients. The study used TCR beta repertoire signatures to distinguish Graves' ophthalmopathy from Graves' hyperthyroidism and to predict progression to ophthalmopathy. Points the paper makes about the study in general: In validation, the model predicted ophthalmopathy progression with over 60% sensitivity and around 72% specificity; some 13 predicted patients were CT-confirmed with GO in a median of 6.5 months. No statistical method was used to predetermine the sample size, and group allocation was not hidden from the investigators. The 13-signature model separated ophthalmopathy from stable hyperthyroidism with 85% to 90% sensitivity and 81% to 82% specificity in cross-validation, and 80%/75% in the test set. Among expanded thyroid clonotypes with frequency above 0.001, most also showed up in blood, which suggests that blood repertoires may reflect the thyroid immune response.

The CDR3 holds 15 amino acids from the cysteine to the phenylalanine. Only the CDR3 part of the read is kept: 45 bases, read in frame from the first base. Germline trimming amounts to 2 bases on V and 7 bases on J, with 11 as the count of junction bases outside the gene matches. The germline V gene encodes CDR1 SEHNR and CDR2 FQNEAQ (reference sequence). The sequence joins TRBV7-9 to TRBJ2-7, with 7 bases in between that match TRBD2. Specimen: peripheral blood or thyroid tissue (not recorded which). The TCR was taken from an adult man with Graves' hyperthyroidism. The DNA reads as follows: TGTGCCAGCAGCTTATTACGGGGGAGGGCCGGAGAGCAGTACTTC. The encoded protein is CASSLLRGRAGEQYF.